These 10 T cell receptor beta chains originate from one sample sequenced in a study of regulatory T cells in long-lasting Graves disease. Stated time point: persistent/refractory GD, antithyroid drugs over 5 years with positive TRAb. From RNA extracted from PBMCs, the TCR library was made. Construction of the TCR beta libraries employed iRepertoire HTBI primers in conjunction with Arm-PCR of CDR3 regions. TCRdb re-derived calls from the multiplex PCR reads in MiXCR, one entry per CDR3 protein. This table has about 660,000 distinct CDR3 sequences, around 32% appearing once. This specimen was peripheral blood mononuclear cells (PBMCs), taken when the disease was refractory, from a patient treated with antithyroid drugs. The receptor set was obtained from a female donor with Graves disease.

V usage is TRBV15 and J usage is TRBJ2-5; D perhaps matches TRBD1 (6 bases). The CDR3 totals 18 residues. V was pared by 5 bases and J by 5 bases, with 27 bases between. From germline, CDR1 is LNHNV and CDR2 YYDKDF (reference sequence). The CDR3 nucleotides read TGTGCCACCAGCTCCCAAGGGGCCCGCAGGGGCGGTCGGGAGACCCAGTACTTC. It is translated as CATSSQGARRGGRETQYF.

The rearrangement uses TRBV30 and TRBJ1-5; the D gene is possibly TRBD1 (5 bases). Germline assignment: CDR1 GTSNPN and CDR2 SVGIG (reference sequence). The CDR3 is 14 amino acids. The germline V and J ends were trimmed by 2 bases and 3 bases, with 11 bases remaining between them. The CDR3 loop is CAWSLGRYNQPQHF. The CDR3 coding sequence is TGTGCCTGGAGTCTGGGACGGTACAATCAGCCCCAGCATTTT.

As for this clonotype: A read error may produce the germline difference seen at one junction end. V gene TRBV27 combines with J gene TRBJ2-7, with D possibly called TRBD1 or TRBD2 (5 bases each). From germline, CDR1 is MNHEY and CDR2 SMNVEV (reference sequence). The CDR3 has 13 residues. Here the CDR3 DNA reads TGTGCCAGCGGTTTAGGGACCGTCTACGAGCAGTACTTC. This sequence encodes CASGLGTVYEQYF.

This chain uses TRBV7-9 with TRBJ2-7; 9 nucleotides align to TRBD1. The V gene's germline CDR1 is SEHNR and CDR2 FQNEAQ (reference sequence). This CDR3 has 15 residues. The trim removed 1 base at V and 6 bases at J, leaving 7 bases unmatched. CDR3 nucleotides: TGTGCCAGCAGCTTAGATTTAGGGACAGGGCCCGAGCAGTACTTC. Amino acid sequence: CASSLDLGTGPEQYF. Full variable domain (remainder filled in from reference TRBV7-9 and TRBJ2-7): DTGVSQNPRHKITKRGQNVTFRCDPISEHNRLYWYRQTLGQGPEFLTYFQNEAQLEKSRLLSDRFSAERPKGSFSTLEIQRTEQGDSAMYLCASSLDLGTGPEQYFGPGTRLTVT.

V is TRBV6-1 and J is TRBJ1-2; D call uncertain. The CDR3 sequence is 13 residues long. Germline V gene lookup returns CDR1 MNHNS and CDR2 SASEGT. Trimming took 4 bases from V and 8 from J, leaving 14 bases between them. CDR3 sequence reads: CASSALSRRGYTF. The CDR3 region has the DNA TGTGCCAGCAGTGCCCTCAGCCGAAGAGGCTACACCTTC.

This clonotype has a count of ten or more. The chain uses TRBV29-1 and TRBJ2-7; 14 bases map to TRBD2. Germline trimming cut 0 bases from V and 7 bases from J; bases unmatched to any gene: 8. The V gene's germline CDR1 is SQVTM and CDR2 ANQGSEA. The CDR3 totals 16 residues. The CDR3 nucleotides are TGCAGCGTTGAAGACTACGGGACTAGCGGGAGTAAAGAGCAGTACTTC. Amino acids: CSVEDYGTSGSKEQYF.

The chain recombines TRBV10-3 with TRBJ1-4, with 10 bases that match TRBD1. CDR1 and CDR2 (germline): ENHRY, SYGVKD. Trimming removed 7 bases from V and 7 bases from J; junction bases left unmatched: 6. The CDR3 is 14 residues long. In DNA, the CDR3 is TGTGCCATCAAGAATGACAGGGGGCCTGAAAAACTGTTTTTT. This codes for CAIKNDRGPEKLFF.

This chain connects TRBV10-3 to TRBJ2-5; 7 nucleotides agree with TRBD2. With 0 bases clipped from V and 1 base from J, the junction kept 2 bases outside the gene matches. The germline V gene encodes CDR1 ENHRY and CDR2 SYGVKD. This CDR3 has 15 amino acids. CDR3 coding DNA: TGTGCCATCAGTGAGTCGGCGGGAGCCCAAGAGACCCAGTACTTC. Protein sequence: CAISESAGAQETQYF.

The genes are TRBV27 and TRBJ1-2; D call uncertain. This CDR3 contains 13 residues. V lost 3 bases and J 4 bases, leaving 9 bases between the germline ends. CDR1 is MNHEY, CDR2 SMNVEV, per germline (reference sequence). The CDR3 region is CASSFPSGYGYTF. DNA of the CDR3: TGTGCCAGCAGTTTTCCTTCTGGCTATGGCTACACCTTC.

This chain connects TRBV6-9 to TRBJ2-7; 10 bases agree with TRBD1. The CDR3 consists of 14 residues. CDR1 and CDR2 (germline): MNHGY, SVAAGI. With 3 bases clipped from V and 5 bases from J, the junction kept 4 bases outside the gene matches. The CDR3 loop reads CASSYRGTGDEQYF. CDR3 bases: TGTGCCAGCAGTTACCGCGGGACAGGGGACGAGCAGTACTTC.